What follows are 20 T cell receptor beta chains derived from one specimen sequenced in a study of beta chain features in type 1 diabetes (dated by TCRdb to 2016 to 2019). The library was built by means of the immunoSEQ multiplex PCR assay. The High Capacity cDNA Reverse Transcription Kit was used to reverse transcribe all of the isolated RNA, meaning that expressed TCRB transcripts were what got sequenced. Drawn from immuneACCESS, this table holds only the in-frame rearrangements with V and J called that TCRdb kept. Clones are partly lost; checked studies trace under half to an unresolved V gene and leave the rest unexplained. In all, the sample holds over 700,000 clones, and 17% of those were seen once. The ten largest clonotypes hold about 0.02% of the sample. Source material: naive CD4+ T cells from blood. In the paper's terms, the cell subset or site label means: true naive CD4+ T cells. These receptors were collected from a woman between 18 and 30 years old in good health.

The chain employs TRBV5-1 and TRBJ1-5, with D perhaps matching TRBD1 (5 bases). This CDR3 is 15 amino acids long. Germline CDR1 is SGHRS and CDR2 is YFSETQ. The ends were cut back, 0 bases at V and 3 bases at J, with 10 bases in the middle. CDR3 bases: TGCGCCAGCAGCTTGGCCGGGGCCAACAATCAGCCCCAGCATTTT. Protein: CASSLAGANNQPQHF. The full variable domain, with the rest looked up from reference TRBV5-1 and TRBJ1-5, is KAGVTQTPRYLIKTRGQQVTLSCSPISGHRSVSWYQQTPGQGLQFLFEYFSETQRNKGNFPGRFSGRQFSNSRSEMNVSTLELGDSALYLCASSLAGANNQPQHFGDGTRLSIL.

A few counts support this clone. This rearrangement joins TRBV7-3 to TRBJ2-1; 8 positions agree with TRBD2. Germline V gene lookup returns CDR1 SGHTA and CDR2 FQGTGA. The CDR3 consists of 15 residues. The ends lost 2 bases at V and 5 bases at J; junction bases unmatched: 5. The CDR3 nucleotides read TGTGCCAGCAGCTTACGGGGGACTAGTGACAATGAGCAGTTCTTC. The encoded protein is CASSLRGTSDNEQFF. The full variable domain, completed using reference TRBV7-3 and TRBJ2-1, is GAGVSQTPSNKVTEKGKYVELRCDPISGHTALYWYRQSLGQGPEFLIYFQGTGAADDSGLPNDRFFAVRPEGSVSTLKIQRTERGDSAVYLCASSLRGTSDNEQFFGPGTRLTVL.

The chain couples TRBV19 to TRBJ2-3; 8 bases agree with TRBD2. The V gene's germline CDR1 is LNHDA and CDR2 SQIVND (reference sequence). The CDR3 covers 14 residues. With 9 bases clipped from V and 0 bases from J, the junction kept 5 bases outside the gene matches. The CDR3 protein is CASRTSGSTDTQYF. DNA of the CDR3: TGTGCCAGCCGAACTAGCGGAAGCACAGATACGCAGTATTTT.

The rearrangement joins TRBV7-2 to TRBJ2-2; perhaps D is TRBD1 or TRBD2 (5 bases each). V was cut by 2 bases and J by 7 bases, with 17 bases left in between. This CDR3 comprises 16 residues. The germline CDR1 and CDR2 sequences are SGHTA and FQGNSA. The CDR3 nucleotides read TGTGCCAGCAGCTTAACCGGGACGGTGGTGGGCGGGGAGCTGTTTTTT. Translating it yields CASSLTGTVVGGELFF.

This clone was detected only a few times. The DNA of the CDR3 is TGTGCCAGCAGCGTAGTCGTAAACACTGAAGCTTTCTTT. Its protein product is CASSVVVNTEAFF. The rearrangement joins TRBV9 to TRBJ1-1; D is unclear. The V end lost 0 bases, the J end lost 2 bases, and 5 bases lay between the germline ends. Germline values: CDR1 SGDLS, CDR2 YYNGEE. CDR3 size: 13 residues.

The chain combines TRBV25-1 with TRBJ2-2; D unresolved. The CDR3 runs 15 residues. The V end lost 1 base, the J end lost 4 bases, and 10 bases lay between the germline ends. From germline, CDR1 is MGHDK and CDR2 SYGVNS. CDR3 region: CASSESHSRTGELFF. CDR3 in DNA: TGTGCCAGCAGTGAATCCCACAGCCGCACCGGGGAGCTGTTTTTT.

This clone was seen a handful of times. This chain uses TRBV7-2 with TRBJ2-5; D remains ambiguous. Deletions cut 2 bases from V and 2 bases from J, with 9 bases between. The CDR3 sequence is 14 residues long. Germline V CDR1 and CDR2: SGHTA, FQGNSA. The CDR3 DNA sequence: TGTGCCAGCAGCTTAAGACAACGACAAGAGACCCAGTACTTC. It encodes CASSLRQRQETQYF. Drawing the rest from reference TRBV7-2 and TRBJ2-5, the complete variable domain is GAGVSQSPSNKVTEKGKDVELRCDPISGHTALYWYRQSLGQGLEFLIYFQGNSAPDKSGLPSDRFSAERTGGSVSTLTIQRTQQEDSAVYLCASSLRQRQETQYFGPGTRLLVL.

The chain links TRBV18 to TRBJ1-5, with no clear D. The V gene's germline CDR1 is KGHSH and CDR2 LQKENI. This CDR3 comprises 13 residues. Trimming took off 2 bases at V and 5 bases at J, with 7 bases between the two ends. The CDR3 sequence is CASSPGTDQPQHF. CDR3 bases: TGTGCCAGCTCACCAGGTACGGATCAGCCCCAGCATTTT.

As concerns this clone: The same CDR3 can be traced to other DNA sequences in this sample. The rearrangement joins TRBV9 to TRBJ1-3, with D unresolved. CDR1 and CDR2 (germline): SGDLS, YYNGEE. Trimming pared 0 bases from V and 2 bases from J, leaving 3 bases between. The CDR3 runs 13 residues. CDR3 sequence (DNA): TGTGCCAGCAGCGTAGTCCCTGGAAACACCATATATTTT. It specifies CASSVVPGNTIYF.

J is TRBJ2-4 and V is TRBV5-1; TRBD2 matches 10 bases. The CDR3 covers 14 residues. Germline values: CDR1 SGHRS, CDR2 YFSETQ. The J segment lost 5 bases and the V segment lost 3 bases, leaving 2 bases of the junction unmatched. The CDR3 is CASSSGTSENIQYF. The CDR3 DNA reads TGCGCCAGCAGCTCCGGGACTAGCGAAAACATTCAGTACTTC.

V usage is TRBV7-2 and J usage is TRBJ2-3, with 13 bases matching TRBD2. The junction had 4 bases not matched to a gene; V was cut back by 4 bases and J by 3 bases. Germline V gene data show CDR1 as SGHTA and CDR2 as FQGNSA. The CDR3 is made up of 16 amino acids. The CDR3, as DNA: TGTGCCAGCAGCTCCAGGACTAGCGGGAGTACAGATACGCAGTATTTT. This translates into CASSSRTSGSTDTQYF. Full variable domain (remainder filled in from reference TRBV7-2 and TRBJ2-3): GAGVSQSPSNKVTEKGKDVELRCDPISGHTALYWYRQSLGQGLEFLIYFQGNSAPDKSGLPSDRFSAERTGGSVSTLTIQRTQQEDSAVYLCASSSRTSGSTDTQYFGPGTRLTVL.

The V gene is TRBV15, the J gene TRBJ2-5; tentatively, D is TRBD1 (5 bases). CDR1 LNHNV and CDR2 YYDKDF come from the germline V gene (reference sequence). The CDR3 contains 16 residues. V was shortened by 2 bases and J by 1 base, with 14 bases between the two germline ends. The CDR3 sequence: CATSRTPGRVQETQYF. The CDR3 bases are TGTGCCACCAGCAGAACCCCCGGCAGGGTCCAAGAGACCCAGTACTTC. The whole variable domain, remainder taken from reference TRBV15 and TRBJ2-5, is DAMVIQNPRYQVTQFGKPVTLSCSQTLNHNVMYWYQQKSSQAPKLLFHYYDKDFNNEADTPDNFQSRRPNTSFCFLDIRSPGLGDTAMYLCATSRTPGRVQETQYFGPGTRLLVL.

V and J are TRBV7-2 and TRBJ1-1, with a weak D call TRBD1 (6 bases). The ends were cut back, 8 bases at V and 2 bases at J, with 15 bases in the middle. This CDR3 is 14 amino acids long. From germline, CDR1 is SGHTA and CDR2 FQGNSA. CDR3 DNA sequence: TGTGCCAGCCACTCCCGGACAGAAAACACTGAAGCTTTCTTT. It yields the protein CASHSRTENTEAFF.

The V call is TRBV15, the J call TRBJ2-2; a possible D gene is TRBD1 (5 bases). The CDR3 loop spans 14 amino acids. The ends were cut back, 7 bases at V and 1 base at J, with 10 bases in the middle. CDR1 and CDR2 (germline): LNHNV, YYDKDF (reference sequence). CDR3: CATNPGQNTGELFF. In DNA form, the CDR3 reads TGTGCCACCAATCCAGGGCAGAACACCGGGGAGCTGTTTTTT.

V is TRBV19 and J is TRBJ2-1; 15 positions agree with TRBD2. Germline V gene lookup returns CDR1 LNHDA and CDR2 SQIVND (reference sequence). The CDR3 contains 17 residues. V was clipped by 6 bases and J by 5 bases; unmatched bases: 8. CDR3 sequence: CASSAGTSGRPNNEQFF. Here the CDR3 DNA reads TGTGCCAGTAGCGCCGGGACTAGCGGGAGGCCAAACAATGAGCAGTTCTTC.

The chain links TRBV5-1 to TRBJ2-1; the D gene is possibly TRBD1 (5 bases). Germline CDR1 reads SGHRS; CDR2 reads YFSETQ. Trimming stripped 4 bases from V and 4 bases from J, with 12 bases between. This CDR3 contains 14 residues. The chain's CDR3 is CASSLGVLYNEQFF. CDR3 bases: TGCGCCAGCAGCCTAGGGGTACTATACAATGAGCAGTTCTTC.

In its sample, this clone was seen a few times. This chain connects TRBV19 to TRBJ1-1, with a possible D match to TRBD1 (5 bases). The CDR3 spans 15 residues. The V gene lost 5 bases and the J gene lost 6 bases, with 19 bases spanning the gap. Looked up from germline, CDR1 is LNHDA and CDR2 is SQIVND (reference sequence). The CDR3 region is CASSPGPRRRAEAFF. CDR3 DNA: TGTGCCAGTAGTCCGGGACCCCGTAGAAGGGCTGAAGCTTTCTTT.

The CDR3 reads CASSQANYGTSGRETQYF. The CDR3, as DNA: TGTGCCAGCAGCCAAGCCAACTACGGGACTAGCGGGAGAGAGACCCAGTACTTC. V usage is TRBV7-9 and J usage is TRBJ2-5; TRBD2 agrees at 14 bases. This CDR3 is built from 18 residues. Germline assignment: CDR1 SEHNR and CDR2 FQNEAQ (reference sequence). The J segment lost 4 bases and the V segment lost 5 bases, leaving 12 bases of the junction unmatched.

This clone was counted between two and nine times. The V gene is TRBV25-1, the J gene TRBJ2-2; no clear D gene. In germline, CDR1 is MGHDK, CDR2 SYGVNS. With 1 base removed from V and 6 bases from J, the gap between germline ends came to 9 bases. The CDR3 is 14 residues long. Here the CDR3 DNA reads TGTGCCAGCAGTGAATCAAACGGAGCCGGGGAGCTGTTTTTT. Its translation: CASSESNGAGELFF.

This clone was counted a few times. This sample includes further DNA sequences coding for the same CDR3. The chain is built from TRBV20-1 and TRBJ2-1; D is ambiguous. V lost 6 bases and J lost 5, with 8 bases in between. The germline V gene encodes CDR1 DFQATT and CDR2 SNEGSKA (reference sequence). The CDR3 loop spans 11 amino acids. The CDR3 protein is CSARRDNEQFF. The CDR3 region has the DNA TGCAGTGCCAGACGCGACAATGAGCAGTTCTTC.